This T cell receptor (beta chain) was obtained from a study of cytomegalovirus exposure and HLA in healthy donors (dated by TCRdb to 2016 to 2017). Background for the entire study: An earlier analysis of some 550 of the donors reported approximately 270 Gb of sequence data and 117 million unique TCR beta sequences from 150 million to 200 million T cells. An early release that covered about 600 HLA-typed donors contained about 300 gigabases of sequencing data and tens of millions of unique TCR sequences. Among the roughly 400 genotyped donors, under 90% belonged to the genetic ancestry cluster associated with self-reported Caucasian donors. The study aimed to test whether signatures of past pathogen exposure could be identified by cataloging public T cell receptors. The T cell repertoires of several hundred subjects were profiled by immunosequencing and related to cytomegalovirus serostatus. Along with the approximately 670-subject first cohort, a separate validation cohort of over 90 different subjects was used. The study combined high-throughput TCR immunosequencing, statistical association of individual TCRs with disease status, and machine learning to predict cytomegalovirus infection status. To study patterns of TCR occurrence, a later analysis re-analyzed previously published TCR beta repertoires from more than 550 donors and added high-resolution HLA genotyping. The later analysis used no new phenotypic data to find candidate immune exposures, relying instead on TCR beta sequences and their occurrence across donors. To decide whether each TCR beta V gene segment behaved as functional or pseudogenic, an earlier analysis of some 540 of the donors relied on high-throughput TCR beta sequencing. Donor age, sex, ethnicity and CMV serostatus were collected together with the repertoire data. A later genetic analysis used genome-wide SNP genotypes for about 55% of the 666 donors, treating that subset as a discovery cohort. Every discovery cohort repertoire had been produced on one sequencing platform. HLA typing covered class I and class II loci at four-digit resolution. The number of typed donors differed by locus: roughly 629-630 for A, B, C, DRB1 and DQB1; roughly 510 for DQA1; 606 for DPA1; and some 470 for DPB1. A few DR-DQ haplotypes were treated as single units for association and clustering because of strong linkage in the cohort. Among about 400 genotyped donors of the cohort, an average of around 250,000 unique TCR beta nucleotide sequences was sequenced per donor, of which roughly 17% were non-productive. The full study reports these points: Correlated functional status among segregating V segments might be attributable to linkage disequilibrium, but an unknown experimental factor could not be ruled out. Seventeen rarely observed V segments, including chromosome 9 orphons, were excluded from the earlier analysis of about 610 of the donors because counts were too low. In both the original and validation cohorts, the classifier was reported to diagnose cytomegalovirus status with high specificity and sensitivity. In a later analysis, several top co-occurrence clusters were reported to appear linked to parvovirus B19, influenza, CMV and Epstein-Barr virus. The sequencing pipeline was judged likely to have produced a cluster of highly shared sequence variants as a technical artifact. In a later analysis, HLA-associated TCR beta chains were found to be more clonally expanded and to have lower generation probabilities than equally common non-associated chains. For the cohort, immune exposure information was limited to CMV serostatus. When HLA alleles, especially DR and DQ, strongly co-occurred, attributing TCR associations to individual alleles was difficult. A later genetic analysis associated a missense DCLRE1C variant with V-gene and J-gene trimming of TCR beta chains, and an independent cohort replicated the association. According to a later genetic analysis, donors in an Asian-associated ancestry cluster had fewer N-insertions in productive TCRs than the approximately 650-donor mean. Roughly uniform sequencing depth across donors was assumed in presence/absence analyses, although this assumption may not hold. In vitro tests confirmed that a few of the cytomegalovirus-associated TCR beta chains recognize cytomegalovirus antigens. The 87-base-pair reads could not distinguish some IMGT-functional V segments, including TRBV6-2 and TRBV6-3, so those segments were excluded. A later analysis found that TCR association rates varied across HLA loci, with DRB1 alleles showing the most associated TCRs and HLA-C alleles the fewest. It was suggested by the authors that the approach could potentially be generalized to other disease states and immunological phenotypes. A total of fewer than 200 TCR beta chains were listed by the study as associated with cytomegalovirus. Most CMV-associated TCR beta chains appeared to be HLA-restricted in a later analysis, and the HLA associations seemed to be driven largely by CMV exposure. Most TCR sequences were observed very rarely across donors, whereas some public TCRs were present in many individuals. Specific HLA alleles were associated with over 15,000 TCR beta sequences at a false discovery rate of 0.05 in a later analysis. This cohort had only TCR beta chains sequenced, and the lack of alpha or paired-chain data limited which features could be detected. Because HLA typing was unavailable for some donors at each locus, only the typed subset was used in association tests. A further reported finding was that TCR beta sequences accurately predicted the HLA-A and HLA-B alleles for most subjects in the first cohort. An earlier analysis of around 600 of the donors showed that most TCR beta V segments appeared in productive rearrangements either about 90% or about 30% of the time, which broadly matched IMGT annotations.

This clone was seen just once. No cognate antigen has been identified for it. There are no base qualities to consult, and no much larger clone falls within one base. In total, approximately 610 healthy bone marrow donors made up the cohort. At the time of sampling, all cohort members were nominally healthy, though unrecorded immune exposures were likely present. The donor was CMV seronegative and was included in the group of a few hundred seronegative cohort members. Each donor provided a peripheral blood sample, and peripheral blood mononuclear cells were used for TCR beta sequencing. The Qiagen DNeasy Blood Extraction Kit was used to extract genomic DNA from the blood cell samples. Libraries were prepared through the immunoSEQ multiplex PCR assay. For the multiplex PCR, a mixture combining 60 forward primers for TCR Vbeta segments and 13 reverse primers for TCR Jbeta segments was used. Amplification of the CDR3 region of rearranged TCR beta genes was performed with a multiplex PCR assay on genomic DNA. The Illumina HiSeq System was used to sequence the amplified TCR beta libraries as 87-base-pair reads. For the original study's pipeline: A later analysis tallied 80 million to 95 million unique TCR beta chains across the 650 to 750 repertoires, and approximately 9.9 million of those chains were shared by two or more donors. A nearest-neighbor algorithm error-corrected the raw reads and collapsed the reads into unique sequences, merging closely related sequences to remove PCR and sequencing errors. Alignment of CDR3 sequences to IMGT reference sequences was used to assign V, D and J gene segments. For a sequence to be retained, a match of at least six nucleotides to both a V gene segment and a J gene segment was required. Rearrangements were called productive when the CDR3 lacked stop codons and stayed in frame with V and J; all others were non-productive. Following IMGT convention, CDR3 was defined as the stretch from the second conserved V-encoded cysteine up to the conserved J-encoded phenylalanine. Sequences without an unambiguous match to a single V gene segment were excluded from the earlier analysis of almost 600 of the donors. An earlier analysis of 500 to 700 of the donors classified V segments as functional when productive rearrangements were above 56.7% and as segregating when the standard deviation between donors was above 5%. A statistical classification framework was developed to diagnose cytomegalovirus status using the catalog of TCR beta chain sequences. V and J gene assignment, in a later analysis, came from comparing TCR nucleotide sequences with IMGT/GENE-DB human TR gene sequences. Using the TCRdist pipeline, a later analysis assigned CDR3 sequences along with most-parsimonious VDJ recombination scenarios. In a later analysis, each TCR beta chain was defined by its CDR3 amino acid sequence together with its V-gene family, and reads lacking a unique V-gene family were excluded. As a way to deal with suspected cross-contamination and a sequencing artifact, a later analysis dropped 450 to 700 nucleotide sequences that were highly shared and had low generation probability. A later analysis calculated a clonal expansion index for each public chain from normalized within-repertoire ranks of inferred template counts. Generation probabilities in a later analysis came from a VDJ recombination model fitted to out-of-frame rearrangements, and those results were checked against IGoR. A later analysis scored TCR-TCR, TCR-HLA and TCR-CMV co-occurrence with hypergeometric tests, applying a repertoire-size bias correction to TCR pairs. A later analysis estimated false discovery rates by permuting HLA or CMV assignments 20 times. A later analysis grouped co-occurring TCRs with DBSCAN, adding TCRdist sequence similarity when clustering within HLA-allele-positive subsets. Repertoires with fewer than 30,000 or more than 120,000 public chains were left out of co-occurrence clustering, as were four to six repertoires with anomalous nucleotide sharing. Drawn from immuneACCESS, this table holds only the in-frame rearrangements with V and J called that TCRdb kept. Clones are partly lost; checked studies trace under half to an unresolved V gene and leave the rest unexplained. D and trimming were read from the DNA, whereas the V and J calls and clone size are those reported in that table. This sample lists 150,000 or so clones; approximately 71% were detected once. Of the sample, 1.5% falls within the top ten clones.

Trimming accounts for 5 bases at V and 5 bases at J, while the number of junction bases matched to no gene is 5. From its cysteine to its phenylalanine, the CDR3 spans 12 amino acids. The DNA shown is the 36-base CDR3, in frame from base 1. Via the germline V gene, CDR1 is SQVTM and CDR2 ANQGSEA. The TCR comes from a girl aged 5-17 years in good health and CMV-seronegative. The sequencing input was PBMCs. The chain uses TRBV29-1 and TRBJ1-1; TRBD1 matches 7 bases in the middle. The sequence in DNA is TGCAGCGTTATCAGGGGGGAGACTGAAGCTTTCTTT. Translated, it reads CSVIRGETEAFF.